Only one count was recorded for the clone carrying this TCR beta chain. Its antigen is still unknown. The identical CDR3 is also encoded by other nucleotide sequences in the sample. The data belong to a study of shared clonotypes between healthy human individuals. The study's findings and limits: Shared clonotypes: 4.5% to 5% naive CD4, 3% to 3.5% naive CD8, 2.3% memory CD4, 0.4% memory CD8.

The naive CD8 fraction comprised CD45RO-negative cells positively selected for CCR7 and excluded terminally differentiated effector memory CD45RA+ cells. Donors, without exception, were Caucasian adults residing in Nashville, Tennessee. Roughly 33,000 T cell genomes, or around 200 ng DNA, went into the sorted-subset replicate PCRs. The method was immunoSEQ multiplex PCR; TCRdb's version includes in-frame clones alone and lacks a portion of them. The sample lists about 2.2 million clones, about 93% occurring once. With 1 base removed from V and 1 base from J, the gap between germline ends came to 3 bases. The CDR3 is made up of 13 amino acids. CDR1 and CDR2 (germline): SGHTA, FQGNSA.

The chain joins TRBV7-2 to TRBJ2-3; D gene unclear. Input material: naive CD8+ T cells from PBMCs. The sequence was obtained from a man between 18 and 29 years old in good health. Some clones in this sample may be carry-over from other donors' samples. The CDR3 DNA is TGTGCCAGCAGCTTAGTACGCACAGATACGCAGTATTTT. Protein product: CASSLVRTDTQYF.